Each of the 11 T cell receptor beta chains below was sequenced from the same sample in a study of PD-1 blockade in classical Hodgkin lymphoma. All the patients suffered relapse after autologous stem cell transplantation, and brentuximab vedotin exposure differed. The repertoire was sequenced with immunoSEQ multiplex PCR; TCRdb's copy has only in-frame clones and lacks some. The sample consists of about 13,000 clones, 80% of them appearing once. The sequenced sample was peripheral blood mononuclear cells (PBMCs), obtained at baseline. The receptors were sampled from a human donor with classical Hodgkin lymphoma.

The chain combines TRBV4-3 with TRBJ2-3; D possibly corresponds to TRBD1 (6 bases). Germline V CDR1 and CDR2: LGHNA, YSLEER. Deletions cut 4 bases from V and 6 bases from J, with 8 bases between. The CDR3 totals 12 residues. CDR3 residues: CASSPQGDTQYF. The DNA for the CDR3 is TGCGCCAGCAGCCCCCAGGGGGATACGCAGTATTTT.

The chain is built from TRBV5-3 and TRBJ2-2; D is uncertain. TRBV5-3 is assigned to the ORF class and has an uncertain function. The CDR3 has 15 residues. The germline V and J ends were trimmed by 0 bases and 1 base, with 7 bases remaining between them. The CDR3 region has the DNA TGTGCCAGAAGCTTGGGCAGCGAGAACACCGGGGAGCTGTTTTTT. Amino acid sequence: CARSLGSENTGELFF.

This chain uses TRBV18 with TRBJ2-1; D tentatively fits TRBD1 or TRBD2 (6 bases each). The CDR3 is 15 amino acids. With 0 bases removed from V and 7 bases from J, the gap between germline ends came to 13 bases. Germline V lookup: CDR1 KGHSH, CDR2 LQKENI. The CDR3 coding sequence is TGTGCCAGCTCACCACCGTCCGGGGGCTGGAATGAGCAGTTCTTC. Protein sequence: CASSPPSGGWNEQFF.

V and J are TRBV28 and TRBJ1-1; D call uncertain. The CDR3 sequence is 12 residues long. The germline gives CDR1 MDHEN, CDR2 SYDVKM. V was pared by 2 bases and J by 8 bases, with 9 bases between. The chain's CDR3 is CASSLLMGEAFF. The CDR3 nucleotides read TGTGCCAGCAGTTTACTGATGGGAGAAGCTTTCTTT.

V is TRBV28 and J is TRBJ1-2; D is perhaps TRBD1 (5 bases). Germline V gives CDR1 MDHEN, CDR2 SYDVKM. The V gene lost 2 bases and the J gene lost 8 bases, with 15 bases spanning the gap. The CDR3 runs 14 residues. This CDR3 is CASSLNGQGYGYTF. As DNA, the CDR3 is TGTGCCAGCAGTTTAAACGGTCAGGGATACGGCTACACCTTC.

In the case of this clone: Distinct nucleotide sequences in the sample also encode this CDR3. V gene TRBV7-2 combines with J gene TRBJ2-3; unclear D gene. V was cut by 0 bases and J by 3 bases, with 4 bases left in between. Germline values: CDR1 SGHTA, CDR2 FQGNSA. CDR3 length: 13 amino acids. CDR3 in DNA: TGTGCCAGCAGCTTAGCTAGAACAGATACGCAGTATTTT. Translating it yields CASSLARTDTQYF.

The chain has TRBV19 and TRBJ2-5, with D perhaps TRBD1 (6 bases). Germline V gene data show CDR1 as LNHDA and CDR2 as SQIVND (reference sequence). This CDR3 is built from 16 residues. V was shortened by 3 bases and J by 2 bases, with 16 bases between the two germline ends. The DNA of the CDR3 is TGTGCCAGTAGTATCGCCCCCCAGACAGGTCAAGAGACCCAGTACTTC. This codes for CASSIAPQTGQETQYF.

The gene calls are TRBV9 and TRBJ2-7; unclear D gene. This CDR3 has 13 residues. Germline values: CDR1 SGDLS, CDR2 YYNGEE. Trimming left V 4 bases short and J 6 bases short, with 14 bases between. The CDR3 sequence: CASSPGPSGEQYF. CDR3 coding DNA: TGTGCCAGCAGCCCCGGGCCCTCGGGCGAGCAGTACTTC.

The rearrangement joins TRBV2 to TRBJ2-3, with D tentatively TRBD2 (5 bases). The CDR3 contains 15 residues. V was cut by 2 bases and J by 5 bases, with 14 bases left in between. Germline CDR1 reads SNHLY; CDR2 reads FYNNEI. This CDR3 reads CASSESASPGDTQYF. DNA of the CDR3: TGTGCCAGCAGTGAAAGTGCTAGCCCGGGAGATACGCAGTATTTT.

This clone was observed a handful of times. This sequence joins TRBV7-9 and TRBJ1-6; D call uncertain. CDR1 SEHNR and CDR2 FQNEAQ come from the germline V gene (reference sequence). The CDR3 consists of 16 residues. With 6 bases removed from V and 6 bases from J, the gap between germline ends came to 18 bases. This CDR3 reads CASSDPTGSGNSPLHF. The CDR3 nucleotides read TGTGCCAGCAGTGACCCCACGGGCAGCGGTAATTCACCCCTCCACTTT. Complete variable domain (other parts from reference TRBV7-9 and TRBJ1-6): DTGVSQNPRHKITKRGQNVTFRCDPISEHNRLYWYRQTLGQGPEFLTYFQNEAQLEKSRLLSDRFSAERPKGSFSTLEIQRTEQGDSAMYLCASSDPTGSGNSPLHFGNGTRLTVT.

The rearrangement uses TRBV6-5 and TRBJ2-1, with a weak D call TRBD2 (5 bases). This CDR3 spans 14 amino acids. The ends were cut back, 0 bases at V and 7 bases at J, with 10 bases in the middle. CDR1 and CDR2 (germline): MNHEY, SVGAGI. CDR3 nucleotide sequence: TGTGCCAGCAGTTACTCGCCTAGCTTGAATGAGCAGTTCTTC. Encoded protein: CASSYSPSLNEQFF.